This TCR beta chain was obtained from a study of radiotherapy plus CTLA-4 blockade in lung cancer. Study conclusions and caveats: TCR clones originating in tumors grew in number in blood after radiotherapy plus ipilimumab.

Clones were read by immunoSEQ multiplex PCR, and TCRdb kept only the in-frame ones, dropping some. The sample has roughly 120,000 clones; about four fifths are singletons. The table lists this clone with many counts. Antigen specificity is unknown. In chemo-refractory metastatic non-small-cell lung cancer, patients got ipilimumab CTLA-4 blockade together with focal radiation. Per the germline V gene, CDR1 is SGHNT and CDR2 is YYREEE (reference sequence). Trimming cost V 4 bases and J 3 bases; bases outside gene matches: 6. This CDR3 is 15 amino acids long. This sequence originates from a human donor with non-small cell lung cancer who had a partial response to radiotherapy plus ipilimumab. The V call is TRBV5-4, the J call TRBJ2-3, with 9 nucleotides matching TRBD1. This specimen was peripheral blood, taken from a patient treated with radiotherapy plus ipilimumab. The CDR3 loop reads CASSVYRGRTDTQYF. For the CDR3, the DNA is TGTGCCAGCAGCGTATACAGGGGGCGGACAGATACGCAGTATTTT.